These T cell receptor beta chains were read from a single sample in a study of blood T cell repertoires in COVID-19. Profiled with immunoSEQ multiplex PCR; TCRdb holds only in-frame clones, not every one. The table records 120,000 or so clones, more than 75% of them present only once. Sequenced: peripheral blood. The receptors stem from a man between 50 and 59 years old with acute or convalescent COVID-19. CDR3s include the opening cysteine and the closing phenylalanine or tryptophan. The D gene is left open where the match is weak. Expanded clones get a size class; other rows say once, few or many, or leave the size out.

CDR3nt	CDR3aa	v_gene	d_gene	j_gene	abundance
TGCGCCAGCAGCCAAGACCCTACGGGGATGGAGCAGTTCTTC	CASSQDPTGMEQFF	TRBV4-1	NA	TRBJ2-1	NA
TGTGCCAGCAGCTTAGCCCCTAGCGGGGGCACAGATACGCAGTATTTT	CASSLAPSGGTDTQYF	TRBV7-2	TRBD2	TRBJ2-3	NA
TGTGCCAGCAGCCAATTGCGGGACTCCTACGAGCAGTACTTC	CASSQLRDSYEQYF	TRBV3-1/TRBV3-2	NA	TRBJ2-7	NA
TGTGCCAGCACCCGACCCAGAGGTACGCAGTATTTT	CASTRPRGTQYF	TRBV2	NA	TRBJ2-3	NA
TGTGCCAGCAGCTTGGGGGCAATGAACACTGAAGCTTTCTTT	CASSLGAMNTEAFF	TRBV5-6	NA	TRBJ1-1	NA
TGCGCCAGCAGCCAGAGGACTAGCGGGAGGGGTAGCACAGATACGCAGTATTTT	CASSQRTSGRGSTDTQYF	TRBV5-1	TRBD2	TRBJ2-3	NA
TGTGCCTGGGAACAGGGGGCGGATGAAGCTTTCTTT	CAWEQGADEAFF	TRBV30	TRBD1	TRBJ1-1	once
TGTGCCAGCAGCTCTCCGGGACAGGTAAACACTGAAGCTTTCTTT	CASSSPGQVNTEAFF	TRBV5-4	TRBD1	TRBJ1-1	NA
TGTGCCAGCAGCTTAACAGGGGCCTACGAGCAGTACTTC	CASSLTGAYEQYF	TRBV7-9	TRBD1	TRBJ2-7	NA
TGTGCCAGCAGTTTAGCGGGAGTGGTCCACGAGCAGTACTTC	CASSLAGVVHEQYF	TRBV27	TRBD2	TRBJ2-7	NA
TGCGCCAGCAGCCCCACAGGGACCCACGAGCAGTACTTC	CASSPTGTHEQYF	TRBV5-1	NA	TRBJ2-7	NA
TGTGCCAGCAGCCCATCCAGAAATTCACCCCTCCACTTT	CASSPSRNSPLHF	TRBV7-8	NA	TRBJ1-6	NA
TGTGCCAGTAGTATTAGGGGGGGATTAGATCAGCCCCAGCATTTT	CASSIRGGLDQPQHF	TRBV19	NA	TRBJ1-5	NA
TGTGCCAGCAGCGACCCCAAGGGACTAGCGGCCTCCTACGAGCAGTACTTC	CASSDPKGLAASYEQYF	TRBV9	TRBD2	TRBJ2-7	NA
TGCAGCGTTCAACAGGCCCTGAACACTGAAGCTTTCTTT	CSVQQALNTEAFF	TRBV29-1	NA	TRBJ1-1	NA
TGTGCCAGCAGTTACTCGGGGACAGGTACGTCCTACGAGCAGTACTTC	CASSYSGTGTSYEQYF	TRBV6-5	TRBD1	TRBJ2-7	NA
TGCGCCAGCAGCCAAGGTCAGAGACACGAAAAACTGTTTTTT	CASSQGQRHEKLFF	TRBV4-3	NA	TRBJ1-4	NA
TGCAGTGCTACGGGACAGCCCCACGTAGTCTTC	CSATGQPHVVF	TRBV20-1	TRBD1	TRBJ2-1	NA
TGTGCCAGCTCACCTCCCCCTGTCGGGAGGGCCGCTTACGTGACAGATACGCAGTATTTT	CASSPPPVGRAAYVTDTQYF	TRBV18	TRBD2	TRBJ2-3	NA
TGCAGCGTTGAACGACCGGGTGTCCAAGAGACCCAGTACTTC	CSVERPGVQETQYF	TRBV29-1	NA	TRBJ2-5	NA
TGCGCCAGCAGCTTGGTACTAGGGCAGACCTACGAGCAGTACTTC	CASSLVLGQTYEQYF	TRBV5-1	NA	TRBJ2-7	NA
TGTGCCAGCACCCAGACAGGATCGCCCTACGAGCAGTACTTC	CASTQTGSPYEQYF	TRBV28	NA	TRBJ2-7	few
TGTGCCAGCAGCCTGGACCCTTTAGCGGGCGACTCCTACGAGCAGTACTTC	CASSLDPLAGDSYEQYF	TRBV6-2/TRBV6-3	TRBD2	TRBJ2-7	NA
TGCAGCGTTGTAAGTGGGCAGGGGGCTTATGGCTACACCTTC	CSVVSGQGAYGYTF	TRBV29-1	TRBD1	TRBJ1-2	NA
TGTGCCAGCAGCCCAGGACAGTTTAATGAAAAACTGTTTTTT	CASSPGQFNEKLFF	TRBV7-9	NA	TRBJ1-4	NA
TGTGCCAGCAGCTTTTCGGCTAGCATACTCAATGAGCAGTTCTTC	CASSFSASILNEQFF	TRBV11-2	NA	TRBJ2-1	NA
TGTGCCACCAGCAGAGGGCTTTGGACAGGGGGCAAGAACACTGAAGCTTTCTTT	CATSRGLWTGGKNTEAFF	TRBV15	TRBD1	TRBJ1-1	NA
TGTGCCAGCAGCTTCTACCAGGGGGGCACCGGGGAGCTGTTTTTT	CASSFYQGGTGELFF	TRBV11-3	NA	TRBJ2-2	NA
TGTGCCAGCAGCGTCGCCAGAAACAATGAGCAGTTCTTC	CASSVARNNEQFF	TRBV9	NA	TRBJ2-1	NA
TGTGCCAGCAGCAGAGACAGCGGGAGACCTAACAATGAGCAGTTCTTC	CASSRDSGRPNNEQFF	TRBV7-8	TRBD2	TRBJ2-1	NA
TGTGCCAGCAGCTTGCCCGCTAGCGGGAGGTTTGACGGGGAGCTGTTTTTT	CASSLPASGRFDGELFF	TRBV5-5	TRBD2	TRBJ2-2	NA
TGTGCCAGCAGGCTTACTAGCGGCTCCTACAATGAGCAGTTCTTC	CASRLTSGSYNEQFF	TRBV6-5	TRBD2	TRBJ2-1	NA
TGTGCCAGCTCACCACTTCAGGGCCTCTATGGCTACACCTTC	CASSPLQGLYGYTF	TRBV18	NA	TRBJ1-2	NA
TGTGCCAGCAGACCCAGCAGGCAGACCTACGAGCAGTACTTC	CASRPSRQTYEQYF	TRBV2	NA	TRBJ2-7	NA
TGTGCCAGCAGCGTAGATAGTGGAAACACCATATATTTT	CASSVDSGNTIYF	TRBV9	NA	TRBJ1-3	NA
TGTGCCAGCAGCGTAAGGGGGAGGGGAGATACGCAGTATTTT	CASSVRGRGDTQYF	TRBV9	NA	TRBJ2-3	few
TGTGCCAGCAGCACCGCGGGGGCTACTGGAAACACCATATATTTT	CASSTAGATGNTIYF	TRBV6-5	NA	TRBJ1-3	NA
TGCAGCGTCGCGGGACTAGCGGGAGCGAGGGCGCAGTATTTT	CSVAGLAGARAQYF	TRBV29-1	TRBD2	TRBJ2-3	NA
TGTGCCAGCAGCCAAGCACTAGCGGGAGGTTTTCTTCAAGATACGCAGTATTTT	CASSQALAGGFLQDTQYF	TRBV3-1/TRBV3-2	TRBD2	TRBJ2-3	once
TGTGCCAGTAGAGAAATAAGGGGGTCGCCAAACACTGAAGCTTTCTTT	CASREIRGSPNTEAFF	TRBV19	NA	TRBJ1-1	NA
TGTGCCAGCAGCTTAGCAGGTTGGGGAGGGAATGAAAAACTGTTTTTT	CASSLAGWGGNEKLFF	TRBV7-8	NA	TRBJ1-4	NA
TGTGCCAGCAGCTCGTTGACTAGCGTGGCAGATACGCAGTATTTT	CASSSLTSVADTQYF	TRBV11-3	TRBD2	TRBJ2-3	NA
TGTGCCACCAGCATAAGACAGGGGAATCAGCCCCAGCATTTT	CATSIRQGNQPQHF	TRBV15	TRBD1	TRBJ1-5	NA
TGCGCCAGCAGCTTGGGGGACACCCTCGACTATGGCTACACCTTC	CASSLGDTLDYGYTF	TRBV5-1	NA	TRBJ1-2	NA
TGTGCCAGTAGTGCCAACAGGGAGACCCAGTACTTC	CASSANRETQYF	TRBV19	NA	TRBJ2-5	NA
TGTGCCAGTACCCGAACACCCTCCGAAGCTTTCTTT	CASTRTPSEAFF	TRBV19	NA	TRBJ1-1	NA
TGCGCCAGCAGTTATCCGGGACAGGGGAAAAGCACTGAAGCTTTCTTT	CASSYPGQGKSTEAFF	TRBV4-1	TRBD1	TRBJ1-1	few
TGCGCCAGCATAAGCAGGGTCACAGATACGCAGTATTTT	CASISRVTDTQYF	TRBV5-1	NA	TRBJ2-3	NA
TGCGCCAGCAGCCCCCTAGCGGGAGGTGGTAAGACCCAGTACTTC	CASSPLAGGGKTQYF	TRBV5-1	TRBD2	TRBJ2-5	NA
TGTGCCAGCAGCTTTCACGACACCTCCTACGAGCAGTACTTC	CASSFHDTSYEQYF	TRBV11-2	NA	TRBJ2-7	NA
TGTGCCAGTAGTATAGGGAGCGGGTACTCCTACAATGAGCAGTTCTTC	CASSIGSGYSYNEQFF	TRBV19	NA	TRBJ2-1	NA
TGCGCCAGCAGTGAGTCCGGGCGGGCTTACGAGCAGTACTTC	CASSESGRAYEQYF	TRBV10-2	NA	TRBJ2-7	NA
TGTGCCAGCAGTTCGACAGGGGGCGGTCAGCCCCAGCATTTT	CASSSTGGGQPQHF	TRBV5-5	TRBD1	TRBJ1-5	few
TGTGCCAGCAGTTACCGTCAGGGGGTGAGGGGCTACACCTTC	CASSYRQGVRGYTF	TRBV6-5	TRBD1	TRBJ1-2	NA
TGTGCCTGGAGCGGTTACAATGAGCAGTTCTTC	CAWSGYNEQFF	TRBV30	NA	TRBJ2-1	NA